One sample yielded the 26 T cell receptor beta chains listed below, sequenced in a study of cytomegalovirus exposure and HLA in healthy donors. Method: immunoSEQ multiplex PCR; TCRdb's copy keeps in-frame clones and lacks some. The table has about 150,000 clones, about 88% seen once. What was sequenced was PBMCs. The source of these receptors is a woman between 18 and 29 years old in good health and CMV-seropositive.

The chain's CDR3 is CASRRGLTSVGEQYF. For the CDR3, the DNA is TGCGCCAGCAGAAGAGGGTTGACCTCGGTTGGAGAGCAGTACTTC. The gene calls are TRBV5-1 and TRBJ2-7, with D possibly TRBD2 on 5 matching bases. Germline-derived CDR1 and CDR2 are SGHRS and YFSETQ. CDR3 size: 15 residues. Trimming shortened V by 5 bases and J by 7 bases, and 22 bases separated the two germline ends.

The chain uses TRBV2 and TRBJ2-7; 12 nucleotides line up with TRBD1. The germline CDR1 and CDR2 sequences are SNHLY and FYNNEI. V lost 8 bases and J lost 6; bases outside the gene matches: 5. This CDR3 contains 13 residues. The CDR3 loop is CASAGQGAGEQYF. As DNA, the CDR3 is TGTGCCAGCGCGGGACAGGGGGCCGGCGAGCAGTACTTC.

The chain uses TRBV6-1 and TRBJ1-5; 7 bases map to TRBD1. The germline CDR1 and CDR2 sequences are MNHNS and SASEGT. After removal of 4 bases from V and 8 bases from J, the junction contained 5 bases not matched to a gene. The CDR3 sequence is 13 residues long. The CDR3 region is CASSVRGTEPQHF. The CDR3, as DNA: TGTGCCAGCAGTGTCAGGGGGACGGAGCCCCAGCATTTT.

This rearrangement joins TRBV7-3 to TRBJ2-1; 7 positions match TRBD2. CDR1 and CDR2 (germline): SGHTA, FQGTGA. The CDR3 is made up of 14 amino acids. The trim removed 5 bases at V and 4 bases at J, leaving 5 bases unmatched. CDR3 in amino acids: CASSLGLEYNEQFF. CDR3 sequence (DNA): TGTGCCAGCAGCCTCGGACTAGAATACAATGAGCAGTTCTTC.

This chain uses TRBV10-3 with TRBJ1-1; D is undetermined. The CDR3 sequence is 14 residues long. Germline loops: CDR1 ENHRY, CDR2 SYGVKD. Trimming removed 8 bases from V and 5 bases from J, with 18 bases in between. CDR3 nucleotides: TGTGCCATCGGTGGGTTGGAGGGCGGGACTGAAGCTTTCTTT. It codes for CAIGGLEGGTEAFF.

This chain uses TRBV2 with TRBJ1-5; 7 nucleotides align to TRBD1. Per the germline V gene, CDR1 is SNHLY and CDR2 is FYNNEI. V was pared by 6 bases and J by 4 bases, with 9 bases of the junction left unmatched. The CDR3 extends over 15 amino acids. CDR3 protein: CASRGTANFNQPQHF. As DNA, the CDR3 is TGTGCCAGCAGAGGGACAGCGAACTTTAATCAGCCCCAGCATTTT. Full variable domain (outside the CDR3, taken from reference TRBV2 and TRBJ1-5): EPEVTQTPSHQVTQMGQEVILRCVPISNHLYFYWYRQILGQKVEFLVSFYNNEISEKSEIFDDQFSVERPDGSNFTLKIRSTKLEDSAMYFCASRGTANFNQPQHFGDGTRLSIL.

V and J are TRBV6-1 and TRBJ2-7; 10 bases align to TRBD2. V was clipped by 6 bases and J by 3 bases; unmatched bases: 11. Germline V gives CDR1 MNHNS, CDR2 SASEGT. The CDR3 sequence is 16 residues long. CDR3 coding DNA: TGTGCCAGCAGGGAATGGGTAGCGGGGGGCAACTACGAGCAGTACTTC. As protein: CASREWVAGGNYEQYF.

V is TRBV7-3 and J is TRBJ2-3, with TRBD2 identical over 14 bases. Germline values: CDR1 SGHTA, CDR2 FQGTGA. V lost 0 bases and J lost 5; bases outside the gene matches: 1. This CDR3 contains 16 residues. DNA for the CDR3: TGTGCCAGCAGCTTAACGGGACTAGCGGGGGTAGATACGCAGTATTTT. Translation gives CASSLTGLAGVDTQYF.

This clone occurred once. The chain carries TRBV19 and TRBJ2-1; D is unresolved. The CDR3 loop spans 13 amino acids. V was clipped by 2 bases and J by 4 bases, with 6 bases between them. CDR1 is LNHDA, CDR2 SQIVND, per germline (reference sequence). CDR3 bases: TGTGCCAGTAGTATACAGGTATACAATGAGCAGTTCTTC. This codes for CASSIQVYNEQFF.

The sample holds a few counts of this clone. The chain is built from TRBV19 and TRBJ1-6; tentatively, D is TRBD1 (5 bases). The CDR3 covers 13 residues. The V and J ends lost 6 bases and 5 bases respectively, with 8 bases between them. The V gene's germline CDR1 is LNHDA and CDR2 SQIVND (reference sequence). The chain's CDR3 is CASRQVDNSPLHF. CDR3 bases: TGTGCCAGTAGACAGGTCGATAATTCACCCCTCCACTTT.

V and J are TRBV9 and TRBJ1-3; 10 bases are a match to TRBD1. J was trimmed by 0 bases and V by 7 bases; bases with no gene match: 1. The CDR3 runs 14 residues. From germline, CDR1 is SGDLS and CDR2 YYNGEE. The CDR3 loop is CASGDRGSGNTIYF. The DNA of the CDR3 is TGTGCCAGCGGGGACAGGGGCTCTGGAAACACCATATATTTT. The variable domain in full, completed from reference TRBV9 and TRBJ1-3, reads DSGVTQTPKHLITATGQRVTLRCSPRSGDLSVYWYQQSLDQGLQFLIQYYNGEERAKGNILERFSAQQFPDLHSELNLSSLELGDSALYFCASGDRGSGNTIYFGEGSWLTVV.

The chain combines TRBV28 with TRBJ2-4, with D uncertain. This CDR3 region has 14 residues. The germline V and J ends were trimmed by 9 bases and 1 base, with 13 bases remaining between them. CDR1 is MDHEN and CDR2 is SYDVKM in the germline V gene. CDR3 nucleotide sequence: TGTGCCAGTAATCCGGGTCTGGCCAAAAACATTCAGTACTTC. Translation: CASNPGLAKNIQYF. Full variable domain (outside the CDR3, taken from reference TRBV28 and TRBJ2-4): DVKVTQSSRYLVKRTGEKVFLECVQDMDHENMFWYRQDPGLGLRLIYFSYDVKMKEKGDIPEGYSVSREKKERFSLILESASTNQTSMYLCASNPGLAKNIQYFGAGTRLSVL.

This clone was seen just once. The J gene is TRBJ1-1, the V gene TRBV5-4; TRBD1 agrees at 12 bases. Germline-derived CDR1 and CDR2 are SGHNT and YYREEE (reference sequence). Trimming took 3 bases from V and 8 from J; bases not matched to a gene: 2. The CDR3 loop spans 13 amino acids. CDR3 sequence reads: CASSWGQGAEAFF. Here the CDR3 DNA reads TGTGCCAGCAGCTGGGGACAGGGGGCAGAAGCTTTCTTT.

The rearrangement uses TRBV5-1 and TRBJ2-7, with D possibly TRBD1 on 6 matching bases. CDR3 size: 14 residues. V dropped 7 bases and J dropped 4 bases, with 18 bases sitting between them. Germline V gives CDR1 SGHRS, CDR2 YFSETQ. CDR3 bases: TGCGCCAGCGCAATAGCCGGGACATCATACGAGCAGTACTTC. This translates into CASAIAGTSYEQYF.

The gene calls are TRBV28 and TRBJ1-1, with 8 bases fitting TRBD1. CDR1 MDHEN and CDR2 SYDVKM come from the germline V gene. Germline trimming cut 6 bases from V and 5 bases from J; bases unmatched to any gene: 8. CDR3 length: 14 amino acids. Here the CDR3 DNA reads TGTGCCAGCAGCCCCGGACAGGGATGGACTGAAGCTTTCTTT. The encoded protein is CASSPGQGWTEAFF.

The chain couples TRBV5-1 to TRBJ1-1; tentatively, D is TRBD1 (5 bases). With 4 bases removed from V and 1 base from J, the gap between germline ends came to 20 bases. The CDR3 covers 17 residues. The germline V gene encodes CDR1 SGHRS and CDR2 YFSETQ. The CDR3 protein is CASSPAPGTYGNTEAFF. The DNA for the CDR3 is TGCGCCAGCAGCCCAGCTCCCGGGACTTATGGGAACACTGAAGCTTTCTTT. Based on the CDR3 plus reference TRBV5-1 and TRBJ1-1, the full variable domain is KAGVTQTPRYLIKTRGQQVTLSCSPISGHRSVSWYQQTPGQGLQFLFEYFSETQRNKGNFPGRFSGRQFSNSRSEMNVSTLELGDSALYLCASSPAPGTYGNTEAFFGQGTRLTVV.

CDR3 in amino acids: CASSPHAGAYNEQFF. CDR3 nucleotide sequence: TGTGCCAGCAGTCCGCACGCCGGGGCCTACAATGAGCAGTTCTTC. The chain joins TRBV6-1 to TRBJ2-1, with D tentatively TRBD2 (5 bases). The CDR3 is 15 amino acids. The V end lost 5 bases, the J end lost 2 bases, and 13 bases lay between the germline ends. The germline CDR1 and CDR2 sequences are MNHNS and SASEGT.

V usage is TRBV9 and J usage is TRBJ2-7; 7 bases match TRBD1. The junction had 5 bases not matched to a gene; V was cut back by 0 bases and J by 5 bases. Germline CDR1 SGDLS, CDR2 YYNGEE. This CDR3 comprises 14 residues. The CDR3 loop reads CASSVGRGGDEQYF. CDR3 sequence (DNA): TGTGCCAGCAGCGTAGGTCGAGGGGGCGACGAGCAGTACTTC.

The CDR3 DNA reads as TGTGCCAGCAGTTTCTTGGACACAGCCTACGAGCAGTACTTC. Encoded protein: CASSFLDTAYEQYF. The chain combines TRBV28 with TRBJ2-7, with a weak D call TRBD1 (5 bases). Germline-derived CDR1 and CDR2 are MDHEN and SYDVKM. V was shortened by 3 bases and J by 2 bases, with 11 bases between the two germline ends. This CDR3 is built from 14 residues.

This chain connects TRBV9 to TRBJ2-5; 9 bases align to TRBD1. The CDR3 spans 16 residues. V was pared by 0 bases and J by 0 bases, with 3 bases of the junction left unmatched. The germline V gene has CDR1 SGDLS and CDR2 YYNGEE. For the CDR3, the DNA is TGTGCCAGCAGCGTAGTTGGGACAGGGAACCAAGAGACCCAGTACTTC. As protein: CASSVVGTGNQETQYF.

This clone was seen only once. In the same sample, other DNA sequences code for this CDR3. The chain couples TRBV15 to TRBJ2-7; perhaps TRBD1 as D (5 bases). The CDR3 extends over 13 amino acids. Germline loops: CDR1 LNHNV, CDR2 YYDKDF (reference sequence). V was pared by 8 bases and J by 0 bases, with 11 bases between. DNA of the CDR3: TGTGCCACCGGAAGGGGCATCTCCTACGAGCAGTACTTC. Its translation is CATGRGISYEQYF.

The V and J genes are TRBV19 and TRBJ1-5, with 9 nucleotides matching TRBD1. Germline values: CDR1 LNHDA, CDR2 SQIVND (reference sequence). This CDR3 region has 18 residues. With V trimmed by 5 bases and J by 0 bases, 11 bases remained unmatched. In DNA, the CDR3 is TGTGCCAGTAGTTGGGACAGGGCCGGACCCCCTAGCAATCAGCCCCAGCATTTT. It codes for CASSWDRAGPPSNQPQHF.

This chain uses TRBV5-1 with TRBJ2-2; TRBD2 agrees at 9 bases. Germline assignment: CDR1 SGHRS and CDR2 YFSETQ. The CDR3 totals 17 residues. V lost 2 bases to trimming and J lost 5 bases; unmatched junction nucleotides: 10. CDR3 nucleotides: TGCGCCAGCAGCTTAGAAGGGACTAGCAAACGGACCGGGGAGCTGTTTTTT. Encoded protein: CASSLEGTSKRTGELFF.

The chain combines TRBV28 with TRBJ1-2; D not certain. Trimming shortened V by 3 bases and J by 0 bases, and 8 bases separated the two germline ends. Looked up from germline, CDR1 is MDHEN and CDR2 is SYDVKM. The CDR3 totals 14 residues. The CDR3 protein is CASSFPLTNYGYTF. The CDR3 coding sequence is TGTGCCAGCAGTTTTCCCCTTACTAACTATGGCTACACCTTC.

The chain is built from TRBV7-2 and TRBJ2-7; maybe TRBD2 (6 bases). This CDR3 is 15 amino acids long. Germline assignment: CDR1 SGHTA and CDR2 FQGNSA. V was shortened by 2 bases and J by 0 bases, with 11 bases between the two germline ends. CDR3 amino acids: CASSLSRGSSYEQYF. The CDR3 nucleotides are TGTGCCAGCAGCTTATCTCGGGGGTCCTCCTACGAGCAGTACTTC.

This rearrangement joins TRBV5-1 to TRBJ1-3; 7 bases align to TRBD1. Germline V gene lookup returns CDR1 SGHRS and CDR2 YFSETQ. The J segment lost 2 bases and the V segment lost 0 bases, leaving 2 bases of the junction unmatched. The CDR3 length is 15 residues. The CDR3 nucleotides are TGCGCCAGCAGCTTGGAGGGGACAGCTGGAAACACCATATATTTT. It codes for CASSLEGTAGNTIYF. Drawing the rest from reference TRBV5-1 and TRBJ1-3, the complete variable domain is KAGVTQTPRYLIKTRGQQVTLSCSPISGHRSVSWYQQTPGQGLQFLFEYFSETQRNKGNFPGRFSGRQFSNSRSEMNVSTLELGDSALYLCASSLEGTAGNTIYFGEGSWLTVV.